This is a list of T cell receptor beta chains from one sample in a study of a mutant IDH1 vaccine in newly diagnosed glioma. This table comes from immunoSEQ multiplex PCR, and its TCRdb copy is limited to in-frame clones, with some not included. The sample records roughly 39,000 clones, 75% to 85% being singletons. Their antigen targets remain unknown. The material was PBMCs, obtained from a glioma patient whose treatment included an IDH1 peptide vaccine. The receptors come from a man aged 35 to 55 with glioma. Both conserved end residues are part of each CDR3. The D gene is left open where the match is weak. The size field is filled for only some rows; it gives once, few, many or a size class.

abundance: NA; j_gene: TRBJ2-7; d_gene: NA; v_gene: TRBV5-1; CDR3aa: CASSATGVSYEQYF; CDR3nt: TGCGCCAGCAGCGCGACAGGTGTGTCCTACGAGCAGTACTTC
abundance: NA; j_gene: TRBJ1-5; d_gene: NA; v_gene: TRBV6-6; CDR3aa: CAMGEGDQPQHF; CDR3nt: TGTGCCATGGGGGAGGGGGATCAGCCCCAGCATTTT
abundance: NA; j_gene: TRBJ2-7; d_gene: TRBD2; v_gene: TRBV5-5; CDR3aa: CASSFTLAGAPREQYF; CDR3nt: TGTGCCAGCAGCTTCACTCTAGCGGGGGCTCCTCGCGAGCAGTACTTC
abundance: NA; j_gene: TRBJ1-1; d_gene: NA; v_gene: TRBV29-1; CDR3aa: CSVESLRLTEAFF; CDR3nt: TGCAGCGTTGAATCTTTACGGTTAACTGAAGCTTTCTTT
abundance: NA; j_gene: TRBJ1-2; d_gene: TRBD1; v_gene: TRBV6-6; CDR3aa: CASSYLSGTGANGYTF; CDR3nt: TGTGCCAGCAGTTACCTGAGTGGGACAGGGGCAAATGGCTACACCTTC
abundance: NA; j_gene: TRBJ1-1; d_gene: NA; v_gene: TRBV2; CDR3aa: CASSERQVLLMNTEAFF; CDR3nt: TGTGCCAGCAGTGAGCGACAGGTCCTACTTATGAACACTGAAGCTTTCTTT
abundance: NA; j_gene: TRBJ1-1; d_gene: TRBD1; v_gene: TRBV29-1; CDR3aa: CSELRGHSTEAFF; CDR3nt: TGCAGCGAACTCAGGGGGCATAGCACTGAAGCTTTCTTT
abundance: NA; j_gene: TRBJ2-7; d_gene: NA; v_gene: TRBV4-1; CDR3aa: CASSQDPSLLAGYEQYF; CDR3nt: TGCGCCAGCAGCCAAGATCCCAGCCTACTAGCTGGCTACGAGCAGTACTTC
abundance: few; j_gene: TRBJ1-1; d_gene: NA; v_gene: TRBV29-1; CDR3aa: CSADRNTEAFF; CDR3nt: TGCAGCGCCGACCGGAACACTGAAGCTTTCTTT
abundance: NA; j_gene: TRBJ2-2; d_gene: TRBD1; v_gene: TRBV5-1; CDR3aa: CASSFGTGRTGELFF; CDR3nt: TGCGCCAGCAGCTTCGGGACAGGGCGGACCGGGGAGCTGTTTTTT
abundance: NA; j_gene: TRBJ1-2; d_gene: NA; v_gene: TRBV12-5; CDR3aa: CASSYGDTYGYTF; CDR3nt: TGTGCTAGTAGTTATGGGGACACCTATGGCTACACCTTC
abundance: NA; j_gene: TRBJ1-4; d_gene: TRBD1; v_gene: TRBV10-3; CDR3aa: CASNPTGGPRNEKLFF; CDR3nt: TGTGCCAGCAACCCGACAGGGGGACCGCGTAATGAAAAACTGTTTTTT
abundance: NA; j_gene: TRBJ1-1; d_gene: NA; v_gene: TRBV4-2; CDR3aa: CASSQPNLNTEAFF; CDR3nt: TGTGCCAGCAGCCAACCTAATCTGAACACTGAAGCTTTCTTT
abundance: NA; j_gene: TRBJ2-7; d_gene: NA; v_gene: TRBV30; CDR3aa: CAWSVAGVTGRYF; CDR3nt: TGTGCCTGGAGTGTGGCCGGGGTAACTGGAAGGTACTTC
abundance: once; j_gene: TRBJ1-5; d_gene: NA; v_gene: TRBV9; CDR3aa: CASSAQGSNQPQHF; CDR3nt: TGTGCCAGCAGCGCTCAGGGTAGCAATCAGCCCCAGCATTTT
abundance: NA; j_gene: TRBJ1-2; d_gene: NA; v_gene: TRBV14; CDR3aa: CASSHTGTLLGYTF; CDR3nt: TGTGCCAGCAGCCATACAGGGACTCTCTTAGGCTACACCTTC
abundance: NA; j_gene: TRBJ1-1; d_gene: NA; v_gene: TRBV5-1; CDR3aa: CASSLPALNTEAFF; CDR3nt: TGCGCCAGCAGCTTGCCGGCACTGAACACTGAAGCTTTCTTT
abundance: NA; j_gene: TRBJ1-2; d_gene: NA; v_gene: TRBV7-9; CDR3aa: CASSLVQDGRGYTF; CDR3nt: TGTGCCAGCAGCTTAGTCCAGGACGGGCGCGGCTACACCTTC
abundance: NA; j_gene: TRBJ1-5; d_gene: NA; v_gene: TRBV2; CDR3aa: CASSEQGGQPQHF; CDR3nt: TGTGCCAGCAGTGAGCAGGGTGGACAGCCCCAGCATTTT
abundance: NA; j_gene: TRBJ2-5; d_gene: TRBD1; v_gene: TRBV30; CDR3aa: CAWAPGQGYQETQYF; CDR3nt: TGTGCCTGGGCTCCGGGACAGGGGTACCAAGAGACCCAGTACTTC
abundance: NA; j_gene: TRBJ1-4; d_gene: NA; v_gene: TRBV14; CDR3aa: CASSKQTATNEKLFF; CDR3nt: TGTGCCAGCAGCAAACAGACTGCAACTAATGAAAAACTGTTTTTT
abundance: NA; j_gene: TRBJ1-2; d_gene: NA; v_gene: TRBV7-6; CDR3aa: CAGASGYGYTF; CDR3nt: TGTGCCGGGGCCTCTGGCTATGGCTACACCTTC
abundance: NA; j_gene: TRBJ2-5; d_gene: NA; v_gene: TRBV6-6; CDR3aa: CASSSGAPGGKTQYF; CDR3nt: TGTGCCAGCAGCTCGGGGGCGCCCGGAGGAAAGACCCAGTACTTC
abundance: NA; j_gene: TRBJ1-6; d_gene: NA; v_gene: TRBV5-1; CDR3aa: CASSPEGSPLHF; CDR3nt: TGCGCCAGCAGCCCGGAAGGCTCACCCCTCCACTTT
abundance: NA; j_gene: TRBJ2-5; d_gene: NA; v_gene: TRBV19; CDR3aa: CASSTPGETQYF; CDR3nt: TGTGCCAGTAGTACCCCCGGGGAGACCCAGTACTTC
abundance: NA; j_gene: TRBJ1-4; d_gene: TRBD1; v_gene: TRBV27; CDR3aa: CASSTRDRAQNEKLFF; CDR3nt: TGTGCCAGCAGTACCCGGGACAGGGCGCAGAATGAAAAACTGTTTTTT
abundance: NA; j_gene: TRBJ1-5; d_gene: NA; v_gene: TRBV15; CDR3aa: CATAGRTSNQPQHF; CDR3nt: TGTGCCACCGCAGGACGGACTAGCAATCAGCCCCAGCATTTT
abundance: NA; j_gene: TRBJ1-2; d_gene: TRBD1; v_gene: TRBV6-5; CDR3aa: CASRGTGGLYGYTF; CDR3nt: TGTGCCAGCAGGGGGACAGGGGGCCTCTATGGCTACACCTTC
abundance: NA; j_gene: TRBJ2-5; d_gene: NA; v_gene: TRBV7-8; CDR3aa: CASSPSQRLYQETQYF; CDR3nt: TGTGCCAGCAGCCCCAGCCAGCGGCTGTACCAAGAGACCCAGTACTTC
abundance: NA; j_gene: TRBJ2-7; d_gene: TRBD1; v_gene: TRBV19; CDR3aa: CASSSVGQGYEQYF; CDR3nt: TGTGCCAGTAGTAGCGTGGGACAGGGTTACGAGCAGTACTTC
abundance: NA; j_gene: TRBJ2-7; d_gene: NA; v_gene: TRBV2; CDR3aa: CASSSRYEQYF; CDR3nt: TGTGCCAGCAGTTCGAGATACGAGCAGTACTTC
abundance: once; j_gene: TRBJ2-2; d_gene: TRBD1; v_gene: TRBV19; CDR3aa: CASTRTGAGELFF; CDR3nt: TGTGCCAGTACCAGGACAGGGGCCGGGGAGCTGTTTTTT
abundance: NA; j_gene: TRBJ1-1; d_gene: TRBD1; v_gene: TRBV5-1; CDR3aa: CASSLQGTNTEAFF; CDR3nt: TGCGCCAGCAGCCTACAGGGGACGAACACTGAAGCTTTCTTT
abundance: NA; j_gene: TRBJ1-2; d_gene: NA; v_gene: TRBV20-1; CDR3aa: CSALQEYGYTF; CDR3nt: TGCAGTGCACTACAGGAGTATGGCTACACCTTC
abundance: NA; j_gene: TRBJ1-2; d_gene: NA; v_gene: TRBV4-1; CDR3aa: CASSQVGDNYGYTF; CDR3nt: TGCGCCAGCAGCCAAGTTGGAGACAACTATGGCTACACCTTC
abundance: NA; j_gene: TRBJ2-7; d_gene: TRBD1; v_gene: TRBV19; CDR3aa: CASSIEGETGVSSYEQYF; CDR3nt: TGTGCCAGTAGTATAGAGGGAGAGACAGGGGTGAGTTCCTACGAGCAGTACTTC
abundance: NA; j_gene: TRBJ1-1; d_gene: NA; v_gene: TRBV4-1; CDR3aa: CASTRDKNTEAFF; CDR3nt: TGCGCCAGCACCCGGGACAAGAACACTGAAGCTTTCTTT
abundance: NA; j_gene: TRBJ2-2; d_gene: NA; v_gene: TRBV6-5; CDR3aa: CASTLSTAGELFF; CDR3nt: TGTGCCAGCACCCTAAGCACCGCCGGGGAGCTGTTTTTT
abundance: NA; j_gene: TRBJ2-7; d_gene: NA; v_gene: TRBV6-1; CDR3aa: CASSLRYEQYF; CDR3nt: TGTGCCAGCAGCCTACGTTACGAGCAGTACTTC
abundance: NA; j_gene: TRBJ1-1; d_gene: NA; v_gene: TRBV29-1; CDR3aa: CSVDRGRGAEAFF; CDR3nt: TGCAGCGTTGACAGGGGAAGGGGCGCTGAAGCTTTCTTT
abundance: NA; j_gene: TRBJ1-3; d_gene: NA; v_gene: TRBV7-2; CDR3aa: CASSLLSPGGSGNTIYF; CDR3nt: TGTGCCAGCAGCTTACTCAGTCCGGGGGGATCTGGAAACACCATATATTTT
abundance: NA; j_gene: TRBJ2-3; d_gene: TRBD1; v_gene: TRBV13; CDR3aa: CASSAGTGSTDTQYF; CDR3nt: TGTGCCAGCAGCGCCGGGACAGGGAGCACAGATACGCAGTATTTT
abundance: few; j_gene: TRBJ1-6; d_gene: NA; v_gene: TRBV2; CDR3aa: CASNPSTVVALHF; CDR3nt: TGTGCCAGCAACCCCTCGACAGTAGTGGCCCTCCACTTT
abundance: NA; j_gene: TRBJ1-4; d_gene: NA; v_gene: TRBV19; CDR3aa: CASSLGRKWTNEKLFF; CDR3nt: TGTGCCAGTAGTCTGGGACGGAAATGGACTAATGAAAAACTGTTTTTT
abundance: NA; j_gene: TRBJ2-3; d_gene: TRBD2; v_gene: TRBV30; CDR3aa: CAWRDQRGRGTDTQYF; CDR3nt: TGTGCCTGGAGAGATCAGCGGGGGAGGGGGACAGATACGCAGTATTTT
abundance: NA; j_gene: TRBJ2-5; d_gene: NA; v_gene: TRBV2; CDR3aa: CASRGAGAVGETQYF; CDR3nt: TGTGCCAGCAGGGGAGCGGGTGCGGTGGGGGAGACCCAGTACTTC
abundance: NA; j_gene: TRBJ1-5; d_gene: NA; v_gene: TRBV6-6; CDR3aa: CASSFDLPGSNQPQHF; CDR3nt: TGTGCCAGCAGCTTCGACCTGCCCGGGAGCAATCAGCCCCAGCATTTT
abundance: NA; j_gene: TRBJ2-5; d_gene: TRBD2; v_gene: TRBV11-2; CDR3aa: CASSYGLAGTIQETQYF; CDR3nt: TGTGCCAGCAGCTACGGACTAGCGGGGACGATCCAAGAGACCCAGTACTTC
abundance: medium-sized; j_gene: TRBJ2-4; d_gene: NA; v_gene: TRBV29-1; CDR3aa: CSVTREWAKNIQYF; CDR3nt: TGCAGCGTTACTAGGGAGTGGGCCAAAAACATTCAGTACTTC
abundance: NA; j_gene: TRBJ1-2; d_gene: NA; v_gene: TRBV7-2; CDR3aa: CASSQQTTRLVGGYTF; CDR3nt: TGTGCCAGCAGCCAACAGACTACTCGACTGGTGGGTGGCTACACCTTC
abundance: NA; j_gene: TRBJ2-3; d_gene: NA; v_gene: TRBV29-1; CDR3aa: CSVSAGETTDTQYF; CDR3nt: TGCAGCGTTTCCGCAGGGGAGACGACAGATACGCAGTATTTT
abundance: few; j_gene: TRBJ1-1; d_gene: NA; v_gene: TRBV4-1; CDR3aa: CASSLVRGAGTEAFF; CDR3nt: TGCGCCAGCAGTCTAGTAAGGGGGGCAGGCACTGAAGCTTTCTTT
abundance: NA; j_gene: TRBJ1-1; d_gene: NA; v_gene: TRBV10-3; CDR3aa: CAISESGQGNTEAFF; CDR3nt: TGTGCCATCAGTGAGTCGGGACAAGGAAACACTGAAGCTTTCTTT
abundance: NA; j_gene: TRBJ1-1; d_gene: NA; v_gene: TRBV21-1; CDR3aa: CASSKGRGGACLTEAFF; CDR3nt: TGTGCCAGCAGCAAAGGGCGGGGGGGCGCGTGTCTCACTGAAGCTTTCTTT
abundance: NA; j_gene: TRBJ1-4; d_gene: TRBD1; v_gene: TRBV5-6; CDR3aa: CASSFRGSGEKLFF; CDR3nt: TGTGCCAGCAGCTTCAGGGGGAGTGGGGAAAAACTGTTTTTT
abundance: NA; j_gene: TRBJ1-6; d_gene: NA; v_gene: TRBV15; CDR3aa: CATSRDLSGGNSPLHF; CDR3nt: TGTGCCACCAGCAGAGATTTGTCGGGTGGCAATTCACCCCTCCACTTT
abundance: NA; j_gene: TRBJ1-3; d_gene: NA; v_gene: TRBV19; CDR3aa: CASSIRTAAGNTIYF; CDR3nt: TGTGCCAGTAGTATAAGGACAGCTGCTGGAAACACCATATATTTT
abundance: few; j_gene: TRBJ2-7; d_gene: NA; v_gene: TRBV19; CDR3aa: CASSLTGTSGYEQYF; CDR3nt: TGTGCCAGTAGTCTTACCGGGACATCTGGTTACGAGCAGTACTTC
abundance: NA; j_gene: TRBJ2-7; d_gene: TRBD1; v_gene: TRBV6-1; CDR3aa: CASSRDRGVEYF; CDR3nt: TGTGCCAGCAGCCGGGACAGGGGAGTTGAGTACTTC